This passage covers 21 T cell receptor beta chains from one sample sequenced in a study of cytomegalovirus exposure and HLA in healthy donors. Primers: 60 Vbeta forward and 13 Jbeta reverse. Sequencing was performed with immunoSEQ multiplex PCR; in TCRdb, only in-frame clones are kept and a portion is missing. This sample has around 110,000 clones; under 80% occur once, and the top ten carry approximately 3.7%. The sequenced sample consisted of PBMCs. The receptors come from a man aged 60-69 years in good health and CMV-seronegative.

This rearrangement joins TRBV7-8 to TRBJ1-3; 7 bases are shared with TRBD1. V lost 4 bases to trimming and J lost 6 bases; unmatched junction nucleotides: 9. CDR1 SGHVS and CDR2 FQNEAQ come from the germline V gene. This CDR3 region has 15 residues. CDR3 region: CASSSQQGRSNTIYF. The CDR3 coding sequence is TGTGCCAGCAGCTCCCAACAGGGGAGGTCAAACACCATATATTTT. Full variable domain (remainder filled in from reference TRBV7-8 and TRBJ1-3): GAGVSQSPRYKVAKRGQDVALRCDPISGHVSLFWYQQALGQGPEFLTYFQNEAQLDKSGLPSDRFFAERPEGSVSTLKIQRTQQEDSAVYLCASSSQQGRSNTIYFGEGSWLTVV.

The chain is built from TRBV5-5 and TRBJ1-1; D not certain. This CDR3 has 12 amino acids. V lost 0 bases, J lost 8 bases, and 8 bases lay in between. Germline V CDR1 and CDR2: SGHKS, YYEKEE (reference sequence). CDR3 nucleotide sequence: TGTGCCAGCAGCTTGGAGCGTGAAGAAGCTTTCTTT. It is translated as CASSLEREEAFF.

The rearrangement uses TRBV27 and TRBJ1-2; D uncertain. V was clipped by 3 bases and J by 1 base, with 6 bases between them. Looked up from germline, CDR1 is MNHEY and CDR2 is SMNVEV (reference sequence). This CDR3 region has 13 residues. The CDR3 DNA reads as TGTGCCAGCAGTTTTTCGGGTAACTATGGCTACACCTTC. It encodes CASSFSGNYGYTF.

This chain's CDR3 is CASSSGQGAQTEAFF. The CDR3 region has the DNA TGCGCCAGCAGCTCGGGACAGGGGGCGCAAACTGAAGCTTTCTTT. The chain recombines TRBV5-1 with TRBJ1-1; 12 bases match TRBD1. The V segment lost 3 bases and the J segment 5 bases; nucleotides outside the gene matches: 5. CDR3 length: 15 residues. Per germline, CDR1 SGHRS and CDR2 YFSETQ.

V gene TRBV28 combines with J gene TRBJ1-4; D perhaps matches TRBD1 (5 bases). The germline V gene encodes CDR1 MDHEN and CDR2 SYDVKM. Trimming took 1 base from V and 6 from J, leaving 15 bases between them. The CDR3 length is 16 residues. CDR3 loop: CASSLSSQGTYEKLFF. The CDR3, as DNA: TGTGCCAGCAGTTTATCGAGTCAAGGGACTTATGAAAAACTGTTTTTT. The whole variable domain, filled in from reference TRBV28 and TRBJ1-4, reads DVKVTQSSRYLVKRTGEKVFLECVQDMDHENMFWYRQDPGLGLRLIYFSYDVKMKEKGDIPEGYSVSREKKERFSLILESASTNQTSMYLCASSLSSQGTYEKLFFGSGTQLSVL.

This chain links TRBV19 with TRBJ1-5; D possibly corresponds to TRBD1 (6 bases). Trimming pared 3 bases from V and 4 bases from J, leaving 13 bases between. There are 15 residues in the CDR3. The V gene's germline CDR1 is LNHDA and CDR2 SQIVND (reference sequence). CDR3 amino acids: CASSMETGWNQPQHF. The DNA for the CDR3 is TGTGCCAGTAGTATGGAGACAGGATGGAATCAGCCCCAGCATTTT.

The chain carries TRBV13 and TRBJ1-5; TRBD1 matches 7 bases. Germline values: CDR1 PRHDT, CDR2 FYEKMQ (reference sequence). Losses at the gene ends were 2 bases for V and 2 bases for J; bases not matched to a gene: 15. The CDR3 is 19 residues long. CDR3 bases: TGTGCCAGCAGCTTATCCTTCGGAGACGACAGGGATGGCAATCAGCCCCAGCATTTT. Translating gives CASSLSFGDDRDGNQPQHF.

V gene TRBV25-1 combines with J gene TRBJ1-6; D is possibly TRBD1 (5 bases). The CDR3 covers 14 residues. With 7 bases removed from V and 6 bases from J, the gap between germline ends came to 13 bases. CDR1 and CDR2 (germline): MGHDK, SYGVNS. The DNA for the CDR3 is TGTGCCAGCAACTCAAAGGGGCTTAATTCACCCCTCCACTTT. Translating gives CASNSKGLNSPLHF.

The V gene is TRBV7-2, the J gene TRBJ2-1, with 7 nucleotides matching TRBD1. Trimming removed 6 bases from V and 1 base from J; junction bases left unmatched: 6. CDR1 and CDR2 (germline): SGHTA, FQGNSA. This CDR3 contains 15 residues. The CDR3 loop is CASRLTGDSYNEQFF. The CDR3 region has the DNA TGTGCCAGCAGGCTCACAGGGGATTCCTACAATGAGCAGTTCTTC.

The V gene is TRBV7-2, the J gene TRBJ1-2; D gene uncertain. V gave up 5 bases and J gave up 4 bases, with 14 bases separating them. CDR1 SGHTA and CDR2 FQGNSA come from the germline V gene. The CDR3 contains 14 residues. CDR3 sequence: CASSQTVVIYGYTF. Here the CDR3 DNA reads TGTGCCAGCAGCCAAACAGTTGTCATCTATGGCTACACCTTC.

The chain combines TRBV7-2 with TRBJ1-6; TRBD1 agrees at 8 bases. The CDR3 totals 14 residues. V lost 1 base to trimming and J lost 8 bases; unmatched junction nucleotides: 1. Germline loops: CDR1 SGHTA, CDR2 FQGNSA. The DNA for the CDR3 is TGTGCCAGCAGCTTAGGACAGGGGTATTCACCCCTCCACTTT. It specifies CASSLGQGYSPLHF. Filled out from reference TRBV7-2 and TRBJ1-6, the complete variable domain reads GAGVSQSPSNKVTEKGKDVELRCDPISGHTALYWYRQSLGQGLEFLIYFQGNSAPDKSGLPSDRFSAERTGGSVSTLTIQRTQQEDSAVYLCASSLGQGYSPLHFGNGTRLTVT.

The V and J genes are TRBV29-1 and TRBJ2-5, with TRBD2 identical over 7 bases. The V gene end was trimmed by 3 bases and the J gene end by 2 bases; junction bases not matched to a gene: 3. The CDR3 loop spans 13 amino acids. Germline V gives CDR1 SQVTM, CDR2 ANQGSEA. The DNA of the CDR3 is TGCAGCGTTGACGGGGGGATACAAGAGACCCAGTACTTC. Translating it yields CSVDGGIQETQYF.

The chain is built from TRBV30 and TRBJ2-5; 7 bases align to TRBD1. This CDR3 spans 18 amino acids. Unmatched junction bases numbered 15, after V lost 2 bases and J lost 0 bases. Germline lookup yields CDR1 GTSNPN and CDR2 SVGIG (reference sequence). The CDR3 is CAWSPSATGTAYQETQYF. CDR3 in DNA: TGTGCCTGGAGTCCCTCAGCCACCGGGACAGCGTACCAAGAGACCCAGTACTTC.

In this sample, this clone turned up a few times. V is TRBV2 and J is TRBJ2-7; TRBD2 matches at 8 bases. Trimming removed 11 bases from V and 11 bases from J; junction bases left unmatched: 11. Germline CDR1 is SNHLY and CDR2 is FYNNEI. CDR3 length: 11 residues. The CDR3 DNA follows: TGTGCCGGGGGGTCCGGGACTAGGGAGTACTTC. Protein sequence: CAGGSGTREYF.

This clone showed up just a few times. The chain uses TRBV6-5 and TRBJ1-2; a weak D match, TRBD1 (5 bases). V was cut by 6 bases and J by 4 bases, with 12 bases left in between. Germline lookup yields CDR1 MNHEY and CDR2 SVGAGI. The CDR3 loop spans 13 amino acids. CDR3 sequence: CASRMDKFYGYTF. In nucleotides, the CDR3 is TGTGCCAGCAGGATGGACAAGTTCTATGGCTACACCTTC.

CDR3 sequence reads: CATSREWTGDEQFF. DNA of the CDR3: TGTGCCACCAGCAGAGAATGGACAGGGGATGAGCAGTTCTTC. V gene TRBV15 combines with J gene TRBJ2-1; TRBD1 matches 9 bases. The germline gives CDR1 LNHNV, CDR2 YYDKDF (reference sequence). J lost 8 bases, V lost 0 bases, and 2 bases had no gene match. The CDR3 has 14 residues.

This clone was observed a single time. The same CDR3 arises from other DNA sequences in this sample as well. The chain employs TRBV19 and TRBJ1-1; D is possibly TRBD1 (5 bases). This CDR3 is 14 amino acids long. Germline V lookup: CDR1 LNHDA, CDR2 SQIVND (reference sequence). The V end lost 3 bases, the J end lost 0 bases, and 8 bases lay between the germline ends. The CDR3 nucleotides are TGTGCCAGTAGTATGGGGCGGTTGAACACTGAAGCTTTCTTT. This gives the protein CASSMGRLNTEAFF.

V usage is TRBV7-8 and J usage is TRBJ2-1, with 7 positions matching TRBD2. The CDR3 runs to 15 residues. Germline values: CDR1 SGHVS, CDR2 FQNEAQ. After removal of 5 bases from V and 4 bases from J, the junction contained 8 bases not matched to a gene. The CDR3 loop reads CASSSREGAYNEQFF. The DNA for the CDR3 is TGTGCCAGCAGCAGCAGGGAGGGTGCTTACAATGAGCAGTTCTTC.

The rearrangement uses TRBV7-2 and TRBJ1-1; D gene ambiguous. Trimming cost V 4 bases and J 4 bases, with 13 bases left between them. This CDR3 contains 14 residues. Per germline, CDR1 SGHTA and CDR2 FQGNSA. CDR3 region: CASSSLTPGTEAFF. DNA for the CDR3: TGTGCCAGCAGCTCGTTAACCCCCGGCACTGAAGCTTTCTTT.

J is TRBJ1-5 and V is TRBV15, with 7 bases lining up with TRBD1. With 6 bases clipped from V and 5 bases from J, the junction kept 4 bases outside the gene matches. The CDR3 length is 13 residues. The V gene's germline CDR1 is LNHNV and CDR2 YYDKDF (reference sequence). The CDR3 here is CATRGQDYQPQHF. CDR3 nucleotide sequence: TGTGCCACCAGAGGACAGGATTATCAGCCCCAGCATTTT.

The rearrangement joins TRBV5-6 to TRBJ1-2; TRBD1 aligns across 10 bases. This CDR3 is 14 amino acids long. Trimming removed 1 base from V and 4 bases from J; junction bases left unmatched: 1. Germline assignment: CDR1 SGHDT and CDR2 YYEEEE. CDR3 DNA sequence: TGTGCCAGCAGCTTGAGACAGGGGGCCTATGGCTACACCTTC. Its protein product is CASSLRQGAYGYTF.